These T cell receptor beta chains were read from a single sample in a study of circulating and synovial CD4+ cells in juvenile arthritis. Data came from immunoSEQ multiplex PCR; TCRdb stores just in-frame clones and leaves some out. The data show about 39,000 clones, with approximately 94% seen just once and roughly 0.7% held by the top ten. The sequenced sample consisted of CD4+ T cells from blood. The receptors derive from a human donor with juvenile idiopathic arthritis. Both conserved end residues are trimmed from each CDR3. The order of the fields is V gene, CDR3 protein.

V gene: TRBV18; CDR3 protein: ASSPGLDSYEQY
V gene: TRBV18; CDR3 protein: ASSPPGRSETQY
V gene: TRBV29-1; CDR3 protein: SGGDRGVYGYT
V gene: TRBV7-3; CDR3 protein: ASSLGGASYNSPLH
V gene: TRBV5-4; CDR3 protein: ASSVGQGHKLTYEQY
V gene: TRBV5-1; CDR3 protein: ASSLAGGGNTGELF
V gene: TRBV9; CDR3 protein: ASSVAGSNSPLP
V gene: TRBV19; CDR3 protein: ASSTRTGGPPNEKLF
V gene: TRBV19; CDR3 protein: ASSIGPPTGGYT
V gene: TRBV6-1; CDR3 protein: ASSEHTLNTEAF
V gene: TRBV5-1; CDR3 protein: ASSLAGGSYEQY
V gene: TRBV11-2; CDR3 protein: ASSLAPGGDRNSPLH
V gene: TRBV7-9; CDR3 protein: ASSLAAGYEQY
V gene: TRBV9; CDR3 protein: ASSVAGQGWYGYT
V gene: TRBV5-6; CDR3 protein: ASSSWDRGNTEAF
V gene: TRBV18; CDR3 protein: ASSPFGRRSGGSGETQY
V gene: TRBV11-2; CDR3 protein: ASRGLAGINNEQF
V gene: TRBV4-1; CDR3 protein: ASSGGQARGQPQH
V gene: TRBV5-1; CDR3 protein: ASSLAKASGGHYEQY
V gene: TRBV5-4; CDR3 protein: ASSLGLDRAYEQY
V gene: TRBV2; CDR3 protein: ASSEAANTEAF
V gene: TRBV19; CDR3 protein: ASSNPTGSGNSPLH
V gene: TRBV5-1; CDR3 protein: ASSLARRTPYNSPLH
V gene: TRBV2; CDR3 protein: ASSSDTQLLAYSNQPQH
V gene: TRBV5-1; CDR3 protein: ASSSPGTGKNIQY
V gene: TRBV9; CDR3 protein: ASSVPGGYEQF
V gene: TRBV7-2; CDR3 protein: ASSIGQGSTEAF
V gene: TRBV18; CDR3 protein: ASSPPVGQRNTIY
V gene: TRBV9; CDR3 protein: ASSPGGGLKY
V gene: TRBV7-2; CDR3 protein: ASSPSERSDTQY
V gene: TRBV2; CDR3 protein: ASSENRAIYEQY
V gene: TRBV4-3; CDR3 protein: ASSQGTGEVYEQY
V gene: TRBV30; CDR3 protein: AWSATENTEAF